The 5 T cell receptor beta chains below were found in one sample sequenced in a study of graft-versus-host responses after intestinal transplantation. No antigen is known for these receptors. TCRdb's copy holds only in-frame clones and misses some; the assay was immunoSEQ multiplex PCR. The table has approximately 78,000 clones, roughly 91% seen once; the top ten hold over 7%. The material sequenced was unstimulated CD8+ T cells sorted from spleen or lymph node cells, taken before transplant. These receptors were obtained from a human donor who was the organ donor for an intestinal transplant.

This sequence joins TRBV5-1 and TRBJ2-7, with a tentative D call TRBD1 (5 bases). CDR3 length: 15 residues. V was shortened by 3 bases and J by 2 bases, with 15 bases between the two germline ends. CDR1 is SGHRS and CDR2 is YFSETQ in the germline V gene. In DNA form, the CDR3 reads TGCGCCAGCAGCTGGGGCGGTCCTAGGACCTACGAGCAGTACTTC. Its translation: CASSWGGPRTYEQYF.

The chain couples TRBV6-5 to TRBJ2-1; TRBD2 is a possible D gene (6 bases). Germline V CDR1 and CDR2: MNHEY, SVGAGI. The CDR3 has 14 amino acids. Trimming removed 5 bases at V and 8 bases at J, with 16 bases between. CDR3 sequence (DNA): TGTGCCAGCAGTGCTTACGGGGGAAGGGATGAGCAGTTCTTC. Translating it yields CASSAYGGRDEQFF.

The rearrangement links TRBV7-9 to TRBJ1-2, with D perhaps TRBD1 (5 bases). Germline CDR1 SEHNR, CDR2 FQNEAQ (reference sequence). V was shortened by 6 bases and J by 5 bases, with 16 bases between the two germline ends. The CDR3 has 14 residues. CDR3 region: CASRGGQNFYGYTF. CDR3 nucleotide sequence: TGTGCCAGCAGGGGAGGACAAAATTTTTATGGCTACACCTTC.

The CDR3 region has the DNA TGTGCCAGCAGCGTAGGCGGGGGGACTAGCCTCTACGAGCAGTACTTC. Protein sequence: CASSVGGGTSLYEQYF. The J gene is TRBJ2-7, the V gene TRBV9, with TRBD2 matching 9 bases. V trimming: 0 bases; J trimming: 3 bases; junction bases outside the gene matches: 7. Germline values: CDR1 SGDLS, CDR2 YYNGEE. The CDR3 consists of 16 residues.

Comment on this clone: The conserved phenylalanine or tryptophan normally closing the CDR3 is absent here, so this likely arose from a read error. No DNA is shown, since the ends of the CDR3 on it are uncertain; the CDR3 is the one TCRdb lists. The gene calls are TRBV7-8 and TRBJ1-1; the table's D call of TRBD1 was not tested on the DNA. The CDR3 contains 10 residues when both ends are counted. Per germline, CDR1 SGHVS and CDR2 FQNEAQ. The CDR3 loop reads CASSPHGPYL.